These 18 T cell receptor beta chains were all obtained from the same sample, sequenced in a study of cytomegalovirus exposure and HLA in healthy donors. PCR used 60 Vbeta primers and 13 Jbeta primers. The data were produced by immunoSEQ multiplex PCR, yet TCRdb's version contains in-frame clones alone and is incomplete. Of 150,000 to 200,000 clones in the sample, nearly 80% were seen once. The material sequenced was PBMCs. These TCRs come from a woman between 45 and 65 years old in good health and CMV-seropositive.

The J gene is TRBJ2-1, the V gene TRBV5-4; 15 bases line up with TRBD2. Germline V gene lookup returns CDR1 SGHNT and CDR2 YYREEE (reference sequence). This CDR3 is built from 16 residues. V lost 0 bases and J lost 7; bases outside the gene matches: 2. The CDR3 region has the DNA TGTGCCAGCAGCTTGGTCGGGACTAGCGGGAGGAATGAGCAGTTCTTC. Its protein is CASSLVGTSGRNEQFF.

This clone was observed a few times. The V and J genes are TRBV5-4 and TRBJ1-1; TRBD1 matches 7 bases. Per germline, CDR1 SGHNT and CDR2 YYREEE (reference sequence). The CDR3 consists of 15 residues. The V and J ends lost 5 bases and 2 bases, in that order; junction bases with no gene match: 9. This CDR3 reads CASSELGTENTEAFF. The CDR3 DNA reads as TGTGCCAGCAGTGAACTCGGGACAGAAAACACTGAAGCTTTCTTT. Based on the CDR3 plus reference TRBV5-4 and TRBJ1-1, the full variable domain is ETGVTQSPTHLIKTRGQQVTLRCSSQSGHNTVSWYQQALGQGPQFIFQYYREEENGRGNFPPRFSGLQFPNYSSELNVNALELDDSALYLCASSELGTENTEAFFGQGTRLTVV.

This clone occurred a few times. The chain combines TRBV4-1 with TRBJ2-7, with a tentative D call TRBD2 (6 bases). There are 14 residues in the CDR3. Germline V gene data show CDR1 as MGHRA and CDR2 as YSYEKL. V gave up 4 bases and J gave up 3 bases, with 13 bases separating them. The DNA of the CDR3 is TGCGCCAGCAGCCGGGACTTAAATAGCTACGAGCAGTACTTC. Its protein is CASSRDLNSYEQYF.

This clone was found once. The rearrangement uses TRBV7-6 and TRBJ2-1, with 10 bases identical to TRBD2. CDR1 is SGHVS, CDR2 FNYEAQ, per germline. V shed 3 bases and J 9 bases; nucleotides not matched to a gene: 8. This CDR3 is built from 15 residues. The CDR3 DNA reads TGTGCCAGCAGCTTCCTAGCGGGGGTCGCCTCTGAGCAGTTCTTC. This translates into CASSFLAGVASEQFF.

V usage is TRBV7-8 and J usage is TRBJ2-1; a weak D match, TRBD1 (5 bases). The ends were cut back, 1 base at V and 6 bases at J, with 16 bases in the middle. The CDR3 runs 16 residues. Germline CDR1 and CDR2: SGHVS and FQNEAQ. The CDR3 protein is CASSLVGHPSGNEQFF. In DNA, the CDR3 is TGTGCCAGCAGCTTAGTAGGACACCCCTCGGGCAATGAGCAGTTCTTC.

About this clone: Other DNA sequences in this specimen translate into the identical CDR3. This chain joins TRBV5-1 and TRBJ1-4, with 8 bases matching TRBD1. Looked up from germline, CDR1 is SGHRS and CDR2 is YFSETQ. CDR3 length: 15 residues. With V trimmed by 3 bases and J by 2 bases, 3 bases remained unmatched. CDR3 sequence reads: CASSSQGATNEKLFF. Written as DNA, the CDR3 is TGCGCCAGCAGCTCCCAGGGGGCGACTAATGAAAAACTGTTTTTT.

The sample holds a few counts of this clone. CDR3 region: CAWGDGGGRYEQYF. DNA for the CDR3: TGTGCCTGGGGGGACGGGGGGGGCCGCTACGAGCAGTACTTC. The chain carries TRBV30 and TRBJ2-7; 8 bases map to TRBD2. This CDR3 has 14 amino acids. The germline CDR1 and CDR2 sequences are GTSNPN and SVGIG (reference sequence). V was clipped by 5 bases and J by 3 bases; unmatched bases: 9. The whole variable domain, filled in from reference TRBV30 and TRBJ2-7, reads SQTIHQWPATLVQPVGSPLSLECTVEGTSNPNLYWYRQAAGRGLQLLFYSVGIGQISSEVPQNLSASRPQDRQFILSSKKLLLSDSGFYLCAWGDGGGRYEQYFGPGTRLTVT.

Comments on this clone: The sample contains more than one DNA sequence encoding this CDR3. The chain carries TRBV11-2 and TRBJ1-4, with 11 bases lining up with TRBD1. The length of the CDR3 is 14 residues. With V trimmed by 5 bases and J by 8 bases, 4 bases remained unmatched. Germline V gene lookup returns CDR1 SGHAT and CDR2 FQNNGV. The CDR3: CASSPGQGAEKLFF. The CDR3 DNA sequence: TGTGCCAGCAGCCCCGGACAGGGGGCCGAAAAACTGTTTTTT.

In this sample, this clone turned up a few times. The rearrangement joins TRBV5-6 to TRBJ1-4; D perhaps matches TRBD1 (6 bases). Germline V lookup: CDR1 SGHDT, CDR2 YYEEEE. The CDR3 runs to 13 residues. The V and J ends lost 2 bases and 8 bases respectively, with 10 bases between them. The CDR3 nucleotides read TGTGCCAGCAGCTTCGGGACACACGAAAAACTGTTTTTT. Its protein product is CASSFGTHEKLFF.

The chain couples TRBV7-9 to TRBJ1-2; 8 nucleotides match TRBD1. CDR1 is SEHNR, CDR2 FQNEAQ, per germline (reference sequence). V lost 2 bases and J lost 7; bases outside the gene matches: 12. The CDR3 covers 16 residues. CDR3 loop: CASSLSGQGALGGYTF. The CDR3 DNA is TGTGCCAGCAGCTTATCGGGGCAGGGGGCCCTCGGTGGCTACACCTTC.

The chain links TRBV2 to TRBJ2-7; 7 nucleotides align to TRBD1. V gave up 7 bases and J gave up 3 bases; unmatched junction bases: 6. This CDR3 is 13 amino acids long. CDR1 SNHLY and CDR2 FYNNEI come from the germline V gene. CDR3 region: CASTGQIIYEQYF. CDR3 sequence (DNA): TGTGCCAGCACGGGACAGATAATCTACGAGCAGTACTTC.

This clone was detected a few times. The chain uses TRBV2 and TRBJ2-1; no clear D. Germline V gives CDR1 SNHLY, CDR2 FYNNEI. Trimming pared 6 bases from V and 1 base from J, leaving 16 bases between. CDR3 length: 16 residues. The CDR3 nucleotides are TGTGCCAGCAGCGTCATAGGAGTAAAGTCCTACAATGAGCAGTTCTTC. Its protein product is CASSVIGVKSYNEQFF.

The V call is TRBV5-8, the J call TRBJ2-7, with 10 positions matching TRBD1. Looked up from germline, CDR1 is SGHTS and CDR2 is YDEGEE. The CDR3 sequence is 15 residues long. V lost 1 base to trimming and J lost 2 bases; unmatched junction nucleotides: 3. CDR3 sequence (DNA): TGTGCCAGCAGCTTGCCCGGGACAGGGGCCTACGAGCAGTACTTC. Amino acids: CASSLPGTGAYEQYF.

The J gene is TRBJ1-2, the V gene TRBV10-3, with D possibly matching TRBD1 (6 bases). The CDR3 covers 14 residues. Germline CDR1 is ENHRY and CDR2 is SYGVKD. V was cut by 0 bases and J by 3 bases, with 8 bases left in between. CDR3 sequence reads: CAISESRQDYGYTF. CDR3 DNA sequence: TGTGCCATCAGTGAGTCGAGACAGGACTATGGCTACACCTTC.

V is TRBV5-4 and J is TRBJ2-5; TRBD2 aligns across 11 bases. Germline loops: CDR1 SGHNT, CDR2 YYREEE (reference sequence). Unmatched junction bases numbered 6, after V lost 10 bases and J lost 1 base. This CDR3 comprises 14 residues. The CDR3: CALTSGRSQETQYF. In DNA, the CDR3 is TGTGCCCTCACTAGCGGGAGATCCCAAGAGACCCAGTACTTC.

This chain joins TRBV4-3 and TRBJ1-2; no definite D call. Looked up from germline, CDR1 is LGHNA and CDR2 is YSLEER. CDR3 size: 16 residues. V was trimmed by 1 base and J by 0 bases, leaving 12 bases between them. Here the CDR3 DNA reads TGCGCCAGCAGCCAAGCATCCGGAGCCGCTAACTATGGCTACACCTTC. Translating gives CASSQASGAANYGYTF.

This clone was counted once. As DNA, the CDR3 is TGTGCCTGGAGCCTCCCGGGACAGGGGAATTCACCCCTCCACTTT. The encoded protein is CAWSLPGQGNSPLHF. The genes are TRBV30 and TRBJ1-6; 10 bases fit TRBD1. V lost 3 bases, J lost 7 bases, and 6 bases stayed unmatched. Germline V gene sequence: CDR1 GTSNPN, CDR2 SVGIG (reference sequence). The CDR3 has 15 amino acids.

The chain recombines TRBV10-2 with TRBJ2-3, with unresolved D. Trimming took 6 bases from V and 6 from J, leaving 13 bases between them. The CDR3 consists of 13 residues. CDR1 is WSHSY and CDR2 is SAAADI in the germline V gene. This CDR3 is CASSLVSSDTQYF. The CDR3 DNA follows: TGCGCCAGCAGCCTAGTTTCCTCTGATACGCAGTATTTT.